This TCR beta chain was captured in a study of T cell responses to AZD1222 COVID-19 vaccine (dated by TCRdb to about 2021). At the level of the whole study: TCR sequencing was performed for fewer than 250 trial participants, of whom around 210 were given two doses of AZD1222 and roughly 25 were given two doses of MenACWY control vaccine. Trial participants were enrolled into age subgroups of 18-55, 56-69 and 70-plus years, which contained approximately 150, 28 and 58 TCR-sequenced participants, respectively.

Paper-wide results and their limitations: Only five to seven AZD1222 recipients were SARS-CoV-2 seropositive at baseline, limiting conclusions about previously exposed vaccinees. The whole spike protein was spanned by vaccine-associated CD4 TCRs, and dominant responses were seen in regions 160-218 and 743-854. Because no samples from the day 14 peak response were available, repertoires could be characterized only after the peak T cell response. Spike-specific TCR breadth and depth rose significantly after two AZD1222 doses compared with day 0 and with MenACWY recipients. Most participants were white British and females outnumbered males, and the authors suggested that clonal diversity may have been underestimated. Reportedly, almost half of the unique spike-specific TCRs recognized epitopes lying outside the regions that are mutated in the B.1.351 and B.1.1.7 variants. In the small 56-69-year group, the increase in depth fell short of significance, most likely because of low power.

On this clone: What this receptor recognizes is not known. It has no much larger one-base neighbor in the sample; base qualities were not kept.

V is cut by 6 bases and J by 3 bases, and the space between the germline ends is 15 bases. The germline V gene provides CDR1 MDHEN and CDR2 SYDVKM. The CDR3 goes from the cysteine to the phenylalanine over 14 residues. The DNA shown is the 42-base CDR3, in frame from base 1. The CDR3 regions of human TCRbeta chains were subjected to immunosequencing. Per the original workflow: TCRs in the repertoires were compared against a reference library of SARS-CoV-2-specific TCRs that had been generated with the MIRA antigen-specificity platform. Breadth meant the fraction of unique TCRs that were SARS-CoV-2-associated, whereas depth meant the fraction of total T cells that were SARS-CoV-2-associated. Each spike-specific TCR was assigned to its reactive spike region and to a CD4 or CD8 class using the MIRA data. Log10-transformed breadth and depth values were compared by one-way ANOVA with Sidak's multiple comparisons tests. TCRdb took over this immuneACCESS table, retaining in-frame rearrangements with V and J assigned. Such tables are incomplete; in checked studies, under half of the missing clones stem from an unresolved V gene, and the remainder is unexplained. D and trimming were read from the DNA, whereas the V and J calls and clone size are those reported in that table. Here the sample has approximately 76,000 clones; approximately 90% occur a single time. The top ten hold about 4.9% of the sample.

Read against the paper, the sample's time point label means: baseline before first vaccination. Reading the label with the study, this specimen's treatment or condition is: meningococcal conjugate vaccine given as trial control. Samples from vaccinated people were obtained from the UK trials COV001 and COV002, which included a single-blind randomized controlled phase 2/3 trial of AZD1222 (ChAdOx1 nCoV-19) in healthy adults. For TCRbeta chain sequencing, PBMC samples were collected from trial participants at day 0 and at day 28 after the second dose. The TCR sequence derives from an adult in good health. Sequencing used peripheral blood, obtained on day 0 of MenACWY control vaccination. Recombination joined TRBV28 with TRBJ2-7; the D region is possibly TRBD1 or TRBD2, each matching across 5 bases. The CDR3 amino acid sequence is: CASRKSRDHYEQYF. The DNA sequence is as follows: TGTGCCAGCAGGAAGTCAAGGGACCACTACGAGCAGTACTTC.